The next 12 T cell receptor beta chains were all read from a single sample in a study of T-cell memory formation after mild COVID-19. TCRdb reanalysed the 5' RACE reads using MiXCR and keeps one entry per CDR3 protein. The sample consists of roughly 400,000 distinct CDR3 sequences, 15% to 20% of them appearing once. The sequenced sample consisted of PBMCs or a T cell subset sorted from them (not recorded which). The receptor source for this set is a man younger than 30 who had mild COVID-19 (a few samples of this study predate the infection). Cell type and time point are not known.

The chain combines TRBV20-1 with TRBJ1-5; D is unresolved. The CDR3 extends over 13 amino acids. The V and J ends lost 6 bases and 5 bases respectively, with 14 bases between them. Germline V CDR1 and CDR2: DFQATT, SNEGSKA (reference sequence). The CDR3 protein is CSAPVRGDQPQHF. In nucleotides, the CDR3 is TGCAGTGCCCCGGTCCGGGGAGATCAGCCCCAGCATTTT.

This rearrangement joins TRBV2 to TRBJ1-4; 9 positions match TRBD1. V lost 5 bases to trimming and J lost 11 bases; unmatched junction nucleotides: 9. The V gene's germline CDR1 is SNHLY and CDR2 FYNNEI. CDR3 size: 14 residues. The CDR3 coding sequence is TGTGCCAGCAGTCCATCCGGGACAGGGTTGAAACTGTTTTTT. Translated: CASSPSGTGLKLFF.

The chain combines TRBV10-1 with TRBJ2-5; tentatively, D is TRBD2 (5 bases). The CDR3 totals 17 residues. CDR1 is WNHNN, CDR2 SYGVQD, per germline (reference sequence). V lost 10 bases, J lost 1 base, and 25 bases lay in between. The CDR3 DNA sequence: TGCGCCATAAAGCCCGAGGCGTTAGAGGGCCTCCAAGAGACCCAGTACTTC. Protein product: CAIKPEALEGLQETQYF.

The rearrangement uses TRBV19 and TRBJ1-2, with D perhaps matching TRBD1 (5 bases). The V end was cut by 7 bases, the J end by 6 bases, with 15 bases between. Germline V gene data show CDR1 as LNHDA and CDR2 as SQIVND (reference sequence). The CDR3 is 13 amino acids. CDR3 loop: CASTRVVGDGYTF. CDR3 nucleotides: TGTGCCAGTACCAGGGTAGTCGGGGATGGCTACACCTTC.

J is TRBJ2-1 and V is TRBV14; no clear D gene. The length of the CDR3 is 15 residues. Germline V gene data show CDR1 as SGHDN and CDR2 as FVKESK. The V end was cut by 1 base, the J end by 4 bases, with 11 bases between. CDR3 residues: CASSQGSSRYNEQFF. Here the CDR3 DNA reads TGTGCCAGCAGCCAAGGTAGCAGCCGGTACAATGAGCAGTTCTTC.

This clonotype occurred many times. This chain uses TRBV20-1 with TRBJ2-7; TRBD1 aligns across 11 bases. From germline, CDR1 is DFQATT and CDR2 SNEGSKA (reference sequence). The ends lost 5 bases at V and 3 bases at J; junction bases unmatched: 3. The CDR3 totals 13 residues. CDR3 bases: TGCAGTGCTTCCGGGACAGGGGGCTACGAGCAGTACTTC. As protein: CSASGTGGYEQYF.

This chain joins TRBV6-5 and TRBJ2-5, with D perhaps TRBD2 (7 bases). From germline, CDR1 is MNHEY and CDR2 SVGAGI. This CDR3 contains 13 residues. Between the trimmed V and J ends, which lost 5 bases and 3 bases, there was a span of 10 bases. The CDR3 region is CASSGGGEETQYF. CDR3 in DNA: TGTGCCAGCAGTGGGGGGGGCGAAGAGACCCAGTACTTC.

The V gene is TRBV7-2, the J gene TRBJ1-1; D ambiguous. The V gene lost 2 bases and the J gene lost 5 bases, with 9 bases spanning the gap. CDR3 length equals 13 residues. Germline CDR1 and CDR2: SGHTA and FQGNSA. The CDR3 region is CASSLSSSTEAFF. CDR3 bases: TGTGCCAGCAGCTTATCCTCATCGACTGAAGCTTTCTTT.

CDR3 sequence: CSARDLLAGRLNEQFF. The CDR3 nucleotides read TGCAGTGCTAGAGATCTGCTAGCGGGGAGGCTCAATGAGCAGTTCTTC. The chain is built from TRBV20-1 and TRBJ2-1; TRBD2 aligns across 9 bases. V was pared by 0 bases and J by 6 bases, with 9 bases of the junction left unmatched. Germline V lookup: CDR1 DFQATT, CDR2 SNEGSKA (reference sequence). CDR3 length: 16 amino acids.

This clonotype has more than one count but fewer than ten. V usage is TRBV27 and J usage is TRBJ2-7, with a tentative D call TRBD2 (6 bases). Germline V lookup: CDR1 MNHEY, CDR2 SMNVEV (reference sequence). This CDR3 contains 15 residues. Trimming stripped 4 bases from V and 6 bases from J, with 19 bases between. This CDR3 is CASSYLRESATEQYF. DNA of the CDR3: TGTGCCAGCAGTTACCTTCGGGAGTCTGCGACCGAGCAGTACTTC.

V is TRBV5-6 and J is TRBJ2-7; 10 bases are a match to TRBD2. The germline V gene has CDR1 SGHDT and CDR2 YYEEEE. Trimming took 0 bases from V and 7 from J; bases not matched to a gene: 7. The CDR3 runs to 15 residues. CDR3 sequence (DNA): TGTGCCAGCAGCTTGGTACTAGCGGGACGGGGAGAGCAGTACTTC. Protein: CASSLVLAGRGEQYF.

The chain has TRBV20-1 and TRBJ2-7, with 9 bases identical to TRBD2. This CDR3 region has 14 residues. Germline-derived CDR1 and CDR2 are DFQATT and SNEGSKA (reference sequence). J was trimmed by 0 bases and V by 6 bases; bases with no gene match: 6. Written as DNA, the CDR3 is TGCAGTGCCATAAGCGGGGGGAGCTCCTACGAGCAGTACGTC. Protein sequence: CSAISGGSSYEQYV.